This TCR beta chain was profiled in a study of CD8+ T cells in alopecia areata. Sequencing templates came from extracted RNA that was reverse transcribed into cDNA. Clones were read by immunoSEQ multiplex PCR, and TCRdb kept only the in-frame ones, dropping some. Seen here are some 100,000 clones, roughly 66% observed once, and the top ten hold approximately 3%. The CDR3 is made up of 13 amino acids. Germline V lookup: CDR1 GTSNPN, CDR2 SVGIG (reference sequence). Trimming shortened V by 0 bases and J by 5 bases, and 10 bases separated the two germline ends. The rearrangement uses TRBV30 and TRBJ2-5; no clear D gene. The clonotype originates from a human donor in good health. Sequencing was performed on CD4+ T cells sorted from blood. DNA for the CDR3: TGTGCCTGGAGTGTAGGGCGACGGGAGACCCAGTACTTC. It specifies CAWSVGRRETQYF.